Listed below are T cell receptor beta chains from one sample, sequenced in a study of CD8 T cells in ankylosing spondylitis. TCRdb used MiXCR to reprocess the 5' RACE reads, holding one entry per CDR3 protein. The data hold about 88,000 distinct CDR3 sequences, with about 27% observed a single time. Sequences were obtained from blood, either unsorted or a sorted T cell fraction (not recorded which). Receptors were obtained from a male donor with ankylosing spondylitis or in good health (not recorded which). Each CDR3 is given with its conserved first and last residue. Fields, in order: clone size, D gene, J gene, V gene, CDR3 DNA, CDR3 protein. The D gene is left open where the match is weak. Clone sizes are given selectively: once, few, many, or a class where the clone is expanded.

few . TRBJ1-6 TRBV19 TGTGCCAGTGGGAATTCACCCCTCCACTTT CASGNSPLHF
. . TRBJ2-3 TRBV5-1 TGCGCCAGCAGCTTGGATGGGGACTCAAACACAGATACGCAGTATTTT CASSLDGDSNTDTQYF
many . TRBJ1-5 TRBV18 TGTGCCAGCTCACCAGAGTACCAGGGGAGAAATCAGCCCCAGCATTTT CASSPEYQGRNQPQHF
. . TRBJ1-5 TRBV29-1 TGCAGCGTTCCCTCGACACCCCTGGGCAATCAGCCCCAGCATTTT CSVPSTPLGNQPQHF
few . TRBJ2-7 TRBV7-9 TGTGCCAGCAGCTCCGGGGGCAGGCCCTACGAGCAGTACTTC CASSSGGRPYEQYF
few TRBD1 TRBJ1-2 TRBV5-1 TGCGCCAGCAGCTGGGACAGGTCTGATATTGATGGCTACACCTTC CASSWDRSDIDGYTF
. . TRBJ1-5 TRBV5-4 TGTGCCAGCAGCTTGGGGGCAGGGGTACTACCTTATAGCAATCAGCCCCAGCATTTT CASSLGAGVLPYSNQPQHF
. TRBD2 TRBJ2-5 TRBV5-1 TGCGCCAGCAGCTTGGAGACTAGCGCAGAGACCCAGTACTTC CASSLETSAETQYF
. . TRBJ2-5 TRBV11-2 TGTGCCAGCAGCTTAGGGTGGACCCAGTACTTC CASSLGWTQYF
few TRBD1 TRBJ2-5 TRBV2 TGTGCCAGCAAGGGACAGGGGAAGACCCAGTACTTC CASKGQGKTQYF
. . TRBJ2-3 TRBV9 TGTGCCAGCAGCGTAGACACCCCCACCACAGATACGCAGTATTTT CASSVDTPTTDTQYF
. . TRBJ2-2 TRBV9 TGTGCCAGCAGCCCACCCACGGAATGGCGACCGGACACCGGGGAGCTGTTTTTT CASSPPTEWRPDTGELFF
few . TRBJ2-1 TRBV20-1 TGCAGTGCTCTCCTTAGCGTGCGCCCTTACAATGAGCAGTTCTTC CSALLSVRPYNEQFF
. TRBD1 TRBJ1-5 TRBV20-1 TGCAGTGCTAGCAGTTATAGGGGGCGGTTCAATCAGCCCCAGCATTTT CSASSYRGRFNQPQHF
. . TRBJ2-7 TRBV10-2 TGCGCCAGCAGTGAGTTGGATGGACTGGGGTCCGTCTACGAGCAGTACTTC CASSELDGLGSVYEQYF
. . TRBJ2-3 TRBV2 TGTGCCAGCACCGAAGGGACAACCACAGATACGCAGTATTTT CASTEGTTTDTQYF
medium-sized TRBD1 TRBJ2-3 TRBV29-1 TGCAGCGTGGACACAGGGGCAGATACGCAGTATTTT CSVDTGADTQYF
few . TRBJ2-2 TRBV7-6 TGTGCCAGCAGCTTAGCTAGGCCGGGGGCGGCCGGGGAGCTGTTTTTT CASSLARPGAAGELFF
. . TRBJ1-1 TRBV20-1 TGCAGTGCGACGGACGGGAACACTGAAGCTTTCTTT CSATDGNTEAFF
few . TRBJ2-5 TRBV10-3 TGTGCCATCAGTGGGGCAGTTGAAGAGACCCAGTACTTC CAISGAVEETQYF
few TRBD1 TRBJ1-4 TRBV29-1 TGCAGCGTTTGGACAGGGGGTGAAAAACTGTTTTTT CSVWTGGEKLFF
. . TRBJ1-1 TRBV29-1 TGCAGCGTTGAGGGCAGCACTGAAGCTTTCTTT CSVEGSTEAFF
. . TRBJ2-1 TRBV5-4 TGTGCCAGCAGCTTGTCCGGGACTCGCAATGAGCAGTTCTTC CASSLSGTRNEQFF
. . TRBJ1-5 TRBV5-1 TGCGCCAGCAGCTTGGCCGGTAATAGCAATCAGCCCCAGCATTTT CASSLAGNSNQPQHF
few . TRBJ2-3 TRBV7-3 TGTGCCAGCAGCTTAAACGGCGGGACAGATACGCAGTATTTT CASSLNGGTDTQYF
. TRBD2 TRBJ2-2 TRBV7-8 TGTGCCAGCAACTACGGTGGGACTAGCTCGTTTACGGGGTGGCTGTTTTTT CASNYGGTSSFTGWLFF
. TRBD1 TRBJ2-2 TRBV29-1 TGCAGCGTCAACAGGGGCACCGGGGAGCTGTTTTTT CSVNRGTGELFF
. . TRBJ2-3 TRBV5-1 TGCGCCAGCAGCTTGGTAGGGTTCGCAGATACGCAGTATTTT CASSLVGFADTQYF
few . TRBJ2-3 TRBV6-1 TGTGCCAGCAGCCGCAGACCCTCGGTACGCCGCGGAGATACGCAGTATTTT CASSRRPSVRRGDTQYF
many . TRBJ2-3 TRBV5-1 TGCGCCAGCAGCTTGGTACAAGGGACCACAGATACGCAGTATTTT CASSLVQGTTDTQYF
. . TRBJ2-2 TRBV5-5 TGTGCCAGCAGCTTGTGGATGAACACCGGGGAGCTGTTTTTT CASSLWMNTGELFF
. TRBD2 TRBJ2-1 TRBV7-6 TGTGCCAGCAGCACCCGGGTAGCGGGAGACACCTACAATGAGCAGTTCTTC CASSTRVAGDTYNEQFF
. . TRBJ2-2 TRBV5-1 TGCGCCAGCAGCTTGTTTCCTAGGGTCAACACCGGGGAGCTGTTTTTT CASSLFPRVNTGELFF
. . TRBJ1-3 TRBV7-2 TGTGCCAGCAGCTTAGTTTCAGGGGCTGGAAACACCATATATTTT CASSLVSGAGNTIYF
. TRBD1 TRBJ2-4 TRBV12-3/TRBV12-4 TGTGCCAGCAGTTTAGCACAGGGGGCAGACATTCAGTACTTC CASSLAQGADIQYF
once . TRBJ2-1 TRBV5-1 TGCGCCAGCAGCTTGGTTCTAGATCTCGGTGAGCAGTTCTTC CASSLVLDLGEQFF
few TRBD2 TRBJ2-2 TRBV12-3/TRBV12-4 TGTGCCATCCAATTCCCTAGCGGGGGGGTTACCGGGGAGCTGTTTTTT CAIQFPSGGVTGELFF
once . TRBJ1-2 TRBV5-1 TGCGCCAGCAGCTTTACCTCGGGGAGCATCTATGGCTACACCTTC CASSFTSGSIYGYTF
. TRBD2 TRBJ2-3 TRBV7-8 TGTGCCAGCAGCTTCCCTCCGGGACTAGCTGCGGATACGCAGTATTTT CASSFPPGLAADTQYF
few TRBD2 TRBJ2-3 TRBV29-1 TGCAGCCAGGGGACTAGCGGGACCACAGATACGCAGTATTTT CSQGTSGTTDTQYF
few . TRBJ1-1 TRBV18 TGTGCCAGCTCCCGGGGGGTGAACACTGAAGCTTTCTTT CASSRGVNTEAFF
. . TRBJ1-1 TRBV7-3 TGTGCCAGCAGCCCGGCGGGTCTGGGCACTGAAGCTTTCTTT CASSPAGLGTEAFF
few . TRBJ2-2 TRBV4-1 TGCGCCAGCAGCCTCTCCGCATACAGGGATTCCAAAACCGGGGAGCTGTTTTTT CASSLSAYRDSKTGELFF
. . TRBJ1-1 TRBV20-1 TGCAGTGCTGCAAGGGCGGTCACTGAAGCTTTCTTT CSAARAVTEAFF
few . TRBJ1-4 TRBV5-1 TGCGCCAGCAGCCCCGGATACGACGGAGGGGGTTTAAATGAAAAACTGTTTTTT CASSPGYDGGGLNEKLFF
few . TRBJ1-2 TRBV25-1 TGTGCCTCCCGGGGGGACTTTTATGGCTACACCTTC CASRGDFYGYTF
few TRBD1 TRBJ1-5 TRBV9 TGTGCCAGCAGCGCCGGGACAGGGGCGGAAGGACAGCCCCAGCATTTT CASSAGTGAEGQPQHF
many . TRBJ2-5 TRBV29-1 TGCAGCGTTGAAGAAGAGACCCAGTACTTC CSVEEETQYF
. TRBD1 TRBJ1-1 TRBV5-1 TGCGCCAGCAGCTTGGAACCGGGACAGGGGTTAGCGAACACTGAAGCTTTCTTT CASSLEPGQGLANTEAFF
. . TRBJ1-1 TRBV12-3/TRBV12-4 TGTGCCAGCACCCACGGGGGCCCCAACACTGAAGCTTTCTTT CASTHGGPNTEAFF
few . TRBJ2-2 TRBV9 TGTGCCAGCACCGCCGGGCTACAGGGGGAGCTGTTTTTT CASTAGLQGELFF
. . TRBJ2-5 TRBV12-3/TRBV12-4 TGTGCCAGCAGCCAGCAAGAGACCCAGTACTTC CASSQQETQYF
few . TRBJ2-3 TRBV27 TGTGCCAGTGGAGGATTGGGCAGCACAGATACGCAGTATTTT CASGGLGSTDTQYF
. . TRBJ2-2 TRBV24-1 TGTGCCACCAGTGATTCTGGGCTAGTGGGACGCACCGGGGAGCTGTTTTTT CATSDSGLVGRTGELFF
. . TRBJ1-6 TRBV5-1 TGCGCCAGCAGCGCAGGTTCCGATTCACCCCTCCACTTT CASSAGSDSPLHF
few . TRBJ1-1 TRBV29-1 TGCAGCGTTGATGACACGGAAGATTACGGGAACACTGAAGCTTTCTTT CSVDDTEDYGNTEAFF